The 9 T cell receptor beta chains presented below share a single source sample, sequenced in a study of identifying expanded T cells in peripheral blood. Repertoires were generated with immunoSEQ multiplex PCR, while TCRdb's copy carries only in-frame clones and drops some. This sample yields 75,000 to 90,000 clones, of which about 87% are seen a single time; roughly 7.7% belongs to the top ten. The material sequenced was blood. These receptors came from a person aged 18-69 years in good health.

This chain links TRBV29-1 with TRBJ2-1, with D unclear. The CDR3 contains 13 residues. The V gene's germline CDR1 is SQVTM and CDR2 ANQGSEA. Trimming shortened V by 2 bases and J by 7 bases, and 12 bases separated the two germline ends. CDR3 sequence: CSVESPVTNEQFF. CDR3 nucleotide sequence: TGCAGCGTTGAATCCCCCGTTACTAATGAGCAGTTCTTC.

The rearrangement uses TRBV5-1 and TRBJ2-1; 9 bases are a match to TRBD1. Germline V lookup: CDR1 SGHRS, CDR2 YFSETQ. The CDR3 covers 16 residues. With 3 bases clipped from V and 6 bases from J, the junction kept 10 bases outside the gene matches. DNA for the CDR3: TGCGCCAGCAGCTCGGCCGGGACAGGGAGAGGCAATGAGCAGTTCTTC. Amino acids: CASSSAGTGRGNEQFF.

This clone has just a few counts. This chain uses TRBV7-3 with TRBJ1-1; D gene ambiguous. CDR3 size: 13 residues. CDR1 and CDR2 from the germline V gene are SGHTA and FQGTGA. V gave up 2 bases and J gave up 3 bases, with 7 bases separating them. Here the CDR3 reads CASSLQWDTEAFF. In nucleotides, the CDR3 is TGTGCCAGCAGCTTACAGTGGGACACTGAAGCTTTCTTT.

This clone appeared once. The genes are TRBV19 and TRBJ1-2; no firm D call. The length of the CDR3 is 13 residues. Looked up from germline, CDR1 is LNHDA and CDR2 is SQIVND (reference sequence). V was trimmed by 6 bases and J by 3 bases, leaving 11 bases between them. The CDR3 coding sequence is TGTGCCAGTAGAAACCTGACCTACTATGGCTACACCTTC. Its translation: CASRNLTYYGYTF.

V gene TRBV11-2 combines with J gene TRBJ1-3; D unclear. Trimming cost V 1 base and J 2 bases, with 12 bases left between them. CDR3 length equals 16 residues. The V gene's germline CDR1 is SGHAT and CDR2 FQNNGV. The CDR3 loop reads CASSLGIKVTGNTIYF. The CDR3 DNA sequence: TGTGCCAGCAGCTTAGGTATCAAAGTTACTGGAAACACCATATATTTT.

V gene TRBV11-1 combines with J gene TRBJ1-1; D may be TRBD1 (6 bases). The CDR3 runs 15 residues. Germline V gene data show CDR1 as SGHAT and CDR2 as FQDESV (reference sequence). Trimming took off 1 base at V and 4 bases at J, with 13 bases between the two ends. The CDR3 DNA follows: TGTGCCAGCAGCTTAGGTTCAGGAGGGGGCACTGAAGCTTTCTTT. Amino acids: CASSLGSGGGTEAFF.

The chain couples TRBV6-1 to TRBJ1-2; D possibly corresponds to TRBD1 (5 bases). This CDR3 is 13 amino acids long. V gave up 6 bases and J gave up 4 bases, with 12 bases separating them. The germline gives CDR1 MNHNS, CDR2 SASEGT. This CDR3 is CASRTTATYGYTF. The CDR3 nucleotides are TGTGCCAGCAGGACGACAGCGACCTATGGCTACACCTTC.

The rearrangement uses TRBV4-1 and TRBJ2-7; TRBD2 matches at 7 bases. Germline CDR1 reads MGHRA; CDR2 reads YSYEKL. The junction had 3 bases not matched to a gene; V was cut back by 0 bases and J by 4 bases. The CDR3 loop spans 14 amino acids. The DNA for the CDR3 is TGCGCCAGCAGCCAAGATCAAGCGGGATACGAGCAGTACTTC. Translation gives CASSQDQAGYEQYF.

CDR3 in DNA: TGTGCCAGTCTCCGGGTTGGGGCGGCAGATGAAGCTTTCTTT. The encoded protein is CASLRVGAADEAFF. The rearrangement uses TRBV5-6 and TRBJ1-1; D is possibly TRBD1 (5 bases). Trimming removed 8 bases from V and 7 bases from J, with 21 bases in between. CDR1 and CDR2 (germline): SGHDT, YYEEEE. This CDR3 has 14 amino acids.